Listed below are T cell receptor beta chains from one sample, sequenced in a study of T-cell reconstitution after alpha-beta-depleted transplantation in children. TCRdb re-called the PCR reads through MiXCR, storing one row per CDR3 protein. The data show about 340,000 distinct CDR3 sequences, with roughly 15% seen just once and about 4.5% held by the top ten. The sample was PBMCs, taken from the stem cell graft. The source of these receptors is a human donor who donated a stem cell graft to a child with Fanconi anemia. Both conserved end residues are part of each CDR3. A D gene is named only where the DNA matches it firmly. Size is stated for part of the rows, as once, few or many counts, or as a class when the clone is expanded.

J	D	size	V	CDR3	DNA
TRBJ2-2	.	few	TRBV6-1	CASTPVPGGTGELFF	TGTGCCAGCACCCCCGTCCCAGGCGGCACCGGGGAGCTGTTTTTT
TRBJ2-7	.	.	TRBV28	CASSPHLSSPYEQYF	TGTGCCAGCAGCCCCCATCTAAGCTCTCCCTACGAGCAGTACTTC
TRBJ1-3	.	few	TRBV7-9	CASSPVTGYPGNTIYF	TGTGCCAGCAGCCCTGTTACAGGGTATCCTGGAAACACCATATATTTT
TRBJ2-6	.	few	TRBV18	CASSPLGRTGPSGANVLTF	TGTGCCAGCTCACCTCTCGGGAGGACAGGACCCTCTGGGGCCAACGTCCTGACTTTC
TRBJ2-3	.	.	TRBV5-1	CASSSIRPSTDTQYF	TGCGCCAGCAGCTCAATCAGGCCGAGCACAGATACGCAGTATTTT
TRBJ1-5	.	many	TRBV12-3/TRBV12-4	CASSLGRNSNQPQHF	TGTGCCAGCAGTTTAGGACGGAATAGCAATCAGCCCCAGCATTTT
TRBJ1-1	TRBD1	.	TRBV6-5	CASEGGGSTEAFF	TGTGCCAGCGAAGGGGGCGGGAGCACTGAAGCTTTCTTT
TRBJ2-2	TRBD1	.	TRBV5-1	CASIIRGHLNTGELFF	TGCGCCAGCATCATAAGGGGGCACTTGAACACCGGGGAGCTGTTTTTT
TRBJ1-5	.	.	TRBV10-2	CASSGTPNQPQHF	TGCGCCAGTTCCGGGACCCCTAATCAGCCCCAGCATTTT
TRBJ1-1	TRBD1	few	TRBV18	CASSPDRGVAFF	TGTGCCAGCTCACCCGACAGGGGTGTGGCTTTCTTT
TRBJ2-1	.	.	TRBV5-5	CASSPLADTTNNEQFF	TGTGCCAGCAGCCCCTTAGCGGATACCACTAACAATGAGCAGTTCTTC
TRBJ1-2	.	few	TRBV12-3/TRBV12-4	CASSLEGGYTF	TGTGCCAGCAGTTTAGAGGGTGGCTACACCTTC
TRBJ2-1	.	.	TRBV29-1	CSVELGRYEQFF	TGCAGCGTTGAACTGGGACGGTATGAGCAGTTCTTC
TRBJ1-1	TRBD1	many	TRBV12-3/TRBV12-4	CASSLRTGARNTEAFF	TGTGCCAGCAGTTTACGGACAGGCGCGAGGAACACTGAAGCTTTCTTT
TRBJ2-7	.	.	TRBV20-1	CSAPYPGGYEQYF	TGCAGTGCTCCCTACCCTGGGGGGTACGAGCAGTACTTC
TRBJ1-1	.	.	TRBV14	CASSQVHSGGTEAFF	TGTGCCAGCAGCCAAGTTCATTCGGGGGGGACTGAAGCTTTCTTT
TRBJ1-1	.	.	TRBV20-1	CSASTRSTEAFF	TGCAGTGCTAGTACAAGGAGCACTGAAGCTTTCTTT
TRBJ2-2	.	.	TRBV6-2/TRBV6-3	CASSPGHHGDAGELFF	TGTGCCAGCAGCCCTGGGCACCACGGGGACGCCGGGGAGCTGTTTTTT
TRBJ1-6	.	few	TRBV2	CASSNGPASRNPLHF	TGTGCCAGCAGTAACGGACCGGCCAGTAGGAATCCCCTCCACTTT
TRBJ2-7	.	.	TRBV2	CASRINYEQYF	TGTGCCAGCAGAATAAACTACGAGCAGTACTTC
TRBJ2-6	.	few	TRBV6-5	CASSYGLSGANVLTF	TGTGCCAGCAGTTACGGACTCTCTGGGGCCAACGTCCTGACTTTC
TRBJ1-2	.	many	TRBV7-6	CASSLRPGETNYGYTF	TGTGCCAGCAGCTTGCGACCCGGGGAAACTAACTATGGCTACACCTTC
TRBJ1-1	.	many	TRBV6-1	CASSGTWAEAFF	TGTGCCAGCAGCGGGACATGGGCTGAAGCTTTCTTT